This TCR beta chain was observed in a study of cytomegalovirus exposure and HLA in healthy donors. On this clone: Its matching antigen is unknown.

Points from the study as a whole: TCR beta sequences reportedly predicted most subjects' HLA-A and HLA-B alleles accurately.

The PCR had 60 Vbeta and 13 Jbeta primers. Assay used: immunoSEQ multiplex PCR; TCRdb lists only in-frame clones, some missing. The data contain 110,000 to 150,000 clones, approximately 78% of them singletons. The sequence was collected from a female donor in good health and CMV-seronegative. The sequenced sample was PBMCs.

CDR3 nucleotides: TGTGCCAGTAGTATCTCCGGGACTCCGACAACCTACGAGCAGTACTTC. Encoded protein: CASSISGTPTTYEQYF. The chain employs TRBV19 and TRBJ2-7; D might be TRBD2 (6 bases). The CDR3 has 16 residues. Germline V CDR1 and CDR2: LNHDA, SQIVND (reference sequence). The germline V and J ends were trimmed by 3 bases and 2 bases, with 17 bases remaining between them. Filled out from reference TRBV19 and TRBJ2-7, the complete variable domain reads DGGITQSPKYLFRKEGQNVTLSCEQNLNHDAMYWYRQDPGQGLRLIYYSQIVNDFQKGDIAEGYSVSREKKESFPLTVTSAQKNPTAFYLCASSISGTPTTYEQYFGPGTRLTVT.